The 8 T cell receptor beta chains in this list originate from one sample, sequenced in a study of spatial heterogeneity in lung cancer. The time point was: sample taken at primary tumor resection. Tumor, nontumor lung or frozen PBMC supplied whole RNA, sequenced without sorting. In TCRdb, the 5' RACE reads were re-called with MiXCR into one record per CDR3 protein. The table has some 8,700 distinct CDR3 sequences, approximately 8% seen once. This specimen consisted of PBMCs, obtained at surgery. The receptors were sampled from a female donor with early-stage non-small cell lung cancer.

This clonotype was recorded at least ten times. This sequence joins TRBV29-1 and TRBJ1-1; the match to TRBD1 covers 9 bases. Trimming at V came to 7 bases and at J to 0 bases, leaving 6 bases not matched to a gene. This CDR3 contains 14 residues. Germline loops: CDR1 SQVTM, CDR2 ANQGSEA. The chain's CDR3 is CSAGQGSMNTEAFF. In nucleotides, the CDR3 is TGCAGCGCCGGACAGGGGAGCATGAACACTGAAGCTTTCTTT.

This clonotype is termed medium-sized. The chain is built from TRBV7-3 and TRBJ2-3; D unclear. Germline-derived CDR1 and CDR2 are SGHTA and FQGTGA. V dropped 2 bases and J dropped 1 base, with 10 bases sitting between them. CDR3 length: 15 amino acids. CDR3 in amino acids: CASSLGSVGTDTQYF. For the CDR3, the DNA is TGTGCCAGCAGCTTAGGTTCGGTTGGCACAGATACGCAGTATTTT.

The sample holds many counts of this clonotype. The chain links TRBV6-5 to TRBJ2-2, with D unclear. The CDR3 sequence is 12 residues long. Trimming left V 4 bases short and J 7 bases short, with 7 bases between. Germline values: CDR1 MNHEY, CDR2 SVGAGI. CDR3 residues: CASSFARGELFF. CDR3 nucleotide sequence: TGTGCCAGCAGTTTCGCCCGCGGGGAGCTGTTTTTT.

This clonotype has a count of ten or more. The chain recombines TRBV7-8 with TRBJ2-1; 10 bases map to TRBD2. The CDR3 has 18 residues. Germline loops: CDR1 SGHVS, CDR2 FQNEAQ. The ends lost 3 bases at V and 2 bases at J; junction bases unmatched: 10. This chain's CDR3 is CASSLVSSGGPPYNEQFF. The CDR3 DNA reads as TGTGCCAGCAGCTTGGTTTCTAGCGGGGGTCCCCCCTACAATGAGCAGTTCTTC.

This clonotype has ten or more counts. The chain couples TRBV18 to TRBJ2-7; tentatively, D is TRBD2 (5 bases). The V gene lost 3 bases and the J gene lost 9 bases, with 15 bases spanning the gap. CDR1 is KGHSH, CDR2 LQKENI, per germline. There are 13 residues in the CDR3. CDR3 sequence: CASSPPGNTGQYF. The DNA of the CDR3 is TGTGCCAGCTCACCCCCCGGGAACACTGGGCAGTACTTC.

This clonotype came up many times. The chain links TRBV20-1 to TRBJ2-1; 9 bases line up with TRBD2. Germline CDR1 DFQATT, CDR2 SNEGSKA (reference sequence). With 0 bases clipped from V and 2 bases from J, the junction kept 5 bases outside the gene matches. The CDR3 length is 16 residues. In nucleotides, the CDR3 is TGCAGTGCTAGAGAAAGACTAGCGGCCACCTACAATGAGCAGTTCTTC. Its protein product is CSARERLAATYNEQFF.

This clonotype is classed as medium-sized (0.01 to 0.1%). V gene TRBV7-9 combines with J gene TRBJ2-3; no clear D. This CDR3 has 15 amino acids. Trimming removed 2 bases from V and 0 bases from J, with 9 bases in between. Germline V gene data show CDR1 as SEHNR and CDR2 as FQNEAQ (reference sequence). In DNA form, the CDR3 reads TGTGCCAGCAGCTTAAGGGTCTCAAGCACAGATACGCAGTATTTT. Translation: CASSLRVSSTDTQYF.

This rearrangement joins TRBV29-1 to TRBJ2-7, with a possible D match to TRBD2 (6 bases). The germline gives CDR1 SQVTM, CDR2 ANQGSEA. There are 12 residues in the CDR3. The germline V and J ends were trimmed by 7 bases and 2 bases, with 12 bases remaining between them. CDR3 residues: CSAARETYEQYF. The CDR3 DNA is TGCAGCGCTGCCCGGGAGACCTACGAGCAGTACTTC.